The sequence of this T cell receptor (beta chain) was determined in a study of T-cell reconstitution after alpha-beta-depleted transplantation in children. Unique molecular identifiers were incorporated when the TCRbeta library was constructed. TCRdb recomputed calls from the PCR reads with MiXCR, one row per CDR3 protein. The repertoire holds 640,000 or so distinct CDR3 sequences, with 15% to 20% as singletons. Losses at the gene ends were 1 base for V and 4 bases for J; bases not matched to a gene: 4. CDR1 is SGDLS, CDR2 YYNGEE, per germline. CDR3 length: 15 residues. This clonotype was seen repeatedly, ten times or more.

The starting material was PBMCs from the stem cell graft donor, obtained from the stem cell graft. The TCR sequence derives from a human donor who donated a stem cell graft to a child with acute myeloid leukemia. The rearrangement links TRBV9 to TRBJ2-7; 11 bases line up with TRBD1. The CDR3 nucleotides read TGTGCCAGCAGCGTAAGAGGGACAGGGGGATACGAGCAGTACTTC. Protein: CASSVRGTGGYEQYF.